This note documents a single T cell receptor (beta chain) sequence. This entry belongs to a study of blood T cell repertoires in COVID-19. A COVID-19 case was met by exposed participants within 2 weeks before study entry. Trimming took 5 bases from V and 4 from J, leaving 14 bases between them. CDR3 length: 14 amino acids. From germline, CDR1 is MNHNY and CDR2 SVGAGI (reference sequence). Measured with immunoSEQ multiplex PCR; TCRdb has only the in-frame clones, and not every one. The sample gives a few hundred thousand clones, 90% of which show up once; about 16% is in the top ten. The chain employs TRBV6-6 and TRBJ1-2; the D gene is possibly TRBD1 (5 bases). The TCR originated in a man aged 30 to 39 who had been exposed to COVID-19. Sequencing was done on a sample of PBMCs or T cells enriched from blood (not recorded which). CDR3 loop: CASSPSPGGYGYTF. The CDR3 coding sequence is TGTGCCAGCAGTCCATCGCCCGGGGGCTATGGCTACACCTTC.